These 26 T cell receptor beta chains share one sample of origin, sequenced in a study of blood T cells in healthy people across ages. Combining a sample-barcoded 5' primer with a J-beta primer mix, a second PCR ran for about 7 to 11 cycles. A single record per CDR3 protein comes from TCRdb applying MiXCR to the 5' RACE reads. The repertoire consists of 850,000 to 1,100,000 distinct CDR3 sequences, with less than 45% occurring once and the leading ten covering about an eighth. The material sequenced was blood. These TCRs come from a man between 18 and 29 years old in good health.

This clonotype was picked up a small number of times. V is TRBV7-9 and J is TRBJ1-1; D remains unclear. The CDR3 loop spans 14 amino acids. Germline CDR1 and CDR2: SEHNR and FQNEAQ (reference sequence). Trimming removed 1 base at V and 2 bases at J, with 8 bases between. This CDR3 is CASSLGEANTEAFF. CDR3 sequence (DNA): TGTGCCAGCAGCTTAGGGGAAGCAAACACTGAAGCTTTCTTT.

This sequence joins TRBV4-3 and TRBJ2-5, with a possible D match to TRBD2 (5 bases). Between the trimmed V and J ends, which lost 0 bases and 4 bases, there was a span of 12 bases. This CDR3 contains 15 residues. Germline CDR1 LGHNA, CDR2 YSLEER. Written as DNA, the CDR3 is TGCGCCAGCAGCCAAGATCGGGGTTGGGGAGAGACCCAGTACTTC. Amino acids: CASSQDRGWGETQYF.

This chain connects TRBV27 to TRBJ2-5; TRBD1 is a possible D gene (6 bases). The length of the CDR3 is 14 residues. Germline CDR1 reads MNHEY; CDR2 reads SMNVEV (reference sequence). The V end lost 2 bases, the J end lost 9 bases, and 16 bases lay between the germline ends. CDR3 nucleotide sequence: TGTGCCAGCAGTTTAAGTAGACAGGTGGAAGCCCAGTACTTC. It is translated as CASSLSRQVEAQYF.

This clonotype was seen ten or more times. V and J are TRBV5-1 and TRBJ2-3; D is unclear. The germline V gene encodes CDR1 SGHRS and CDR2 YFSETQ. V was pared by 6 bases and J by 1 base, with 12 bases between. The CDR3 sequence is 14 residues long. CDR3 sequence reads: CASTHEPGTDTQYF. CDR3 DNA: TGCGCCAGCACCCACGAGCCGGGCACAGATACGCAGTATTTT.

This clonotype has a handful of counts. For the CDR3, the DNA is TGTGCCAGCAGCGTAGCCTATACGCGCAGTGAGCAGTTCTTC. It codes for CASSVAYTRSEQFF. The genes are TRBV9 and TRBJ2-1; D is uncertain. This CDR3 comprises 14 residues. Germline CDR1 reads SGDLS; CDR2 reads YYNGEE. Between the trimmed V and J ends, which lost 0 bases and 9 bases, there was a span of 13 bases. Complete variable domain (other parts from reference TRBV9 and TRBJ2-1): DSGVTQTPKHLITATGQRVTLRCSPRSGDLSVYWYQQSLDQGLQFLIQYYNGEERAKGNILERFSAQQFPDLHSELNLSSLELGDSALYFCASSVAYTRSEQFFGPGTRLTVL.

This clonotype was detected a few times. The rearrangement uses TRBV19 and TRBJ2-3, with a tentative D call TRBD1 (5 bases). The CDR3 sequence is 12 residues long. CDR1 and CDR2 (germline): LNHDA, SQIVND (reference sequence). V lost 6 bases to trimming and J lost 5 bases, with 9 bases between them. The CDR3: CASSPGIDTQYF. CDR3 bases: TGTGCCAGTAGCCCAGGGATAGATACGCAGTATTTT. Combining the CDR3 with reference TRBV19 and TRBJ2-3 gives the whole variable domain DGGITQSPKYLFRKEGQNVTLSCEQNLNHDAMYWYRQDPGQGLRLIYYSQIVNDFQKGDIAEGYSVSREKKESFPLTVTSAQKNPTAFYLCASSPGIDTQYFGPGTRLTVL.

This clonotype was observed a few times. The chain carries TRBV27 and TRBJ2-1; perhaps TRBD2 as D (6 bases). V gave up 3 bases and J gave up 2 bases, with 14 bases separating them. Germline values: CDR1 MNHEY, CDR2 SMNVEV (reference sequence). CDR3 length: 16 residues. This CDR3 is CASSFLMGGTYNEQFF. The CDR3 region has the DNA TGTGCCAGCAGTTTCCTTATGGGGGGAACCTACAATGAGCAGTTCTTC.

The CDR3 protein is CSVEATNTEAFF. The CDR3 region has the DNA TGCAGCGTTGAAGCTACGAACACTGAAGCTTTCTTT. The chain links TRBV29-1 to TRBJ1-1; D call uncertain. Germline V lookup: CDR1 SQVTM, CDR2 ANQGSEA. The ends were cut back, 1 base at V and 1 base at J, with 4 bases in the middle. This CDR3 spans 12 amino acids.

The chain carries TRBV12-3 or TRBV12-4 and TRBJ1-4; no definite D call. This CDR3 contains 13 residues. V dropped 3 bases and J dropped 7 bases, with 9 bases sitting between them. The CDR3 protein is CASSLLASEKLFF. The CDR3 DNA reads as TGTGCCAGCAGTTTGCTAGCCAGTGAAAAACTGTTTTTT.

This clonotype was observed a few times. V gene TRBV15 combines with J gene TRBJ2-5; D unresolved. Trimming removed 5 bases from V and 5 bases from J, with 15 bases in between. From germline, CDR1 is LNHNV and CDR2 YYDKDF (reference sequence). The CDR3 covers 14 residues. The CDR3: CATSRLTVGETQYF. CDR3 nucleotide sequence: TGTGCCACCAGCCGATTGACTGTCGGGGAGACCCAGTACTTC. Full variable domain (outside the CDR3, taken from reference TRBV15 and TRBJ2-5): DAMVIQNPRYQVTQFGKPVTLSCSQTLNHNVMYWYQQKSSQAPKLLFHYYDKDFNNEADTPDNFQSRRPNTSFCFLDIRSPGLGDTAMYLCATSRLTVGETQYFGPGTRLLVL.

The rearrangement joins TRBV2 to TRBJ1-2; TRBD1 might be the D (5 bases). Between the trimmed V and J ends, which lost 4 bases and 0 bases, there was a span of 21 bases. The length of the CDR3 is 18 residues. Looked up from germline, CDR1 is SNHLY and CDR2 is FYNNEI. The CDR3 DNA reads TGTGCCAGCAGTGGAACCTGGGGCGGGACTGTTGCTAACTATGGCTACACCTTC. The encoded protein is CASSGTWGGTVANYGYTF. The variable domain in full, with the rest retrieved from reference TRBV2 and TRBJ1-2, is EPEVTQTPSHQVTQMGQEVILRCVPISNHLYFYWYRQILGQKVEFLVSFYNNEISEKSEIFDDQFSVERPDGSNFTLKIRSTKLEDSAMYFCASSGTWGGTVANYGYTFGSGTRLTVV.

A word on this clonotype: Being one base from a much bigger clone, this may be a read error. V gene TRBV21-1 combines with J gene TRBJ2-5. TRBV21-1 is a documented pseudogene. The CDR3 contains 15 residues. DNA of the CDR3: TGTACCAGCAGCAAAGTAAAGGCGGTTCAAGAGACCCAGTACTTC. Amino acids: CTSSKVKAVQETQYF.

The V and J genes are TRBV29-1 and TRBJ2-2, with D tentatively TRBD2 (6 bases). Germline CDR1 and CDR2: SQVTM and ANQGSEA. This CDR3 has 13 amino acids. Trimming left V 7 bases short and J 8 bases short, with 17 bases between. The CDR3, as DNA: TGCAGCGCCTCGGGACTGAAGGCGGGGGAGCTGTTTTTT. Amino acid sequence: CSASGLKAGELFF.

This clonotype was detected only a few times. As DNA, the CDR3 is TGCAGTGCTGCCGGGGTTAGCGGGGGGTTGTACAATGAGCAGTTCTTC. As protein: CSAAGVSGGLYNEQFF. V gene TRBV20-1 combines with J gene TRBJ2-1; 10 positions match TRBD2. The CDR3 is 16 amino acids. The germline gives CDR1 DFQATT, CDR2 SNEGSKA (reference sequence). The junction had 11 bases not matched to a gene; V was cut back by 5 bases and J by 4 bases.

The J gene is TRBJ2-3, the V gene TRBV10-3; D perhaps matches TRBD2 (6 bases). Per germline, CDR1 ENHRY and CDR2 SYGVKD. V was shortened by 4 bases and J by 6 bases, with 11 bases between the two germline ends. The CDR3 consists of 13 residues. The CDR3 region is CAISVESGDTQYF. In DNA form, the CDR3 reads TGTGCCATCAGTGTCGAGAGCGGGGATACGCAGTATTTT.

This clonotype was observed a few times. CDR3 coding DNA: TGTGCCAGCACCCCAGGGGAGTCATCTTGGGCGGAGACCCAGTACTTC. As protein: CASTPGESSWAETQYF. This chain links TRBV28 with TRBJ2-5; perhaps TRBD1 as D (6 bases). Trimming removed 7 bases from V and 5 bases from J, with 23 bases in between. The CDR3 extends over 16 amino acids. Germline V CDR1 and CDR2: MDHEN, SYDVKM. Together with reference TRBV28 and TRBJ2-5, the CDR3 gives the full variable domain: DVKVTQSSRYLVKRTGEKVFLECVQDMDHENMFWYRQDPGLGLRLIYFSYDVKMKEKGDIPEGYSVSREKKERFSLILESASTNQTSMYLCASTPGESSWAETQYFGPGTRLLVL.

This clonotype was recorded many times. This chain connects TRBV13 to TRBJ2-3; TRBD1 matches 7 bases. V lost 0 bases to trimming and J lost 5 bases; unmatched junction nucleotides: 5. This CDR3 has 15 residues. Germline V CDR1 and CDR2: PRHDT, FYEKMQ (reference sequence). The CDR3 is CASSLGEGAQDTQYF. In DNA, the CDR3 is TGTGCCAGCAGCTTAGGAGAGGGGGCTCAAGATACGCAGTATTTT.

The table lists this clonotype with many counts. DNA of the CDR3: TGTGCCAGCAGCCCGACAGGGGGTTACACTGAAGCTTTCTTT. It encodes CASSPTGGYTEAFF. This chain links TRBV7-9 with TRBJ1-1, with 9 bases aligning to TRBD1. The ends lost 5 bases at V and 3 bases at J; junction bases unmatched: 4. This CDR3 spans 14 amino acids. Germline-derived CDR1 and CDR2 are SEHNR and FQNEAQ (reference sequence).

V gene TRBV12-3 or TRBV12-4 combines with J gene TRBJ1-1; D is unclear. V lost 7 bases to trimming and J lost 4 bases, with 13 bases between them. This CDR3 has 13 residues. CDR3 loop: CASTPKYGTEAFF. CDR3 coding DNA: TGTGCCAGCACACCGAAGTATGGCACTGAAGCTTTCTTT.

This clonotype has just a few counts. This chain joins TRBV10-3 and TRBJ2-3; 9 bases agree with TRBD1. V shed 2 bases and J 1 base; nucleotides not matched to a gene: 7. The V gene's germline CDR1 is ENHRY and CDR2 SYGVKD. The CDR3 is 17 residues long. CDR3 in amino acids: CAISETRTGEGTDTQYF. DNA of the CDR3: TGTGCCATCAGTGAGACCCGGACAGGGGAGGGCACAGATACGCAGTATTTT.

The genes are TRBV6-2 or TRBV6-3 and TRBJ2-3, with 11 bases matching TRBD2. The length of the CDR3 is 16 residues. Per the germline V gene, CDR1 is MNHEY and CDR2 is SVGEGT. With 8 bases clipped from V and 9 bases from J, the junction kept 16 bases outside the gene matches. CDR3 sequence: CASGRPLAGATGTQYF. The DNA of the CDR3 is TGTGCCAGCGGCAGGCCACTAGCGGGGGCTACGGGGACGCAGTATTTT.

About this clonotype itself: One junction end does not reproduce the germline sequence, and a read error may be involved. The chain uses TRBV28 and TRBJ2-3; possibly TRBD2 for D (6 bases). Germline CDR1 reads MDHEN; CDR2 reads SYDVKM. The CDR3 consists of 13 residues. The CDR3 region has the DNA TGTGCCAGCGATAACACTAGCATAGATACGCAGTATTTT. Its protein product is CASDNTSIDTQYF.

The chain carries TRBV6-5 and TRBJ2-7; TRBD1 matches 7 bases. The germline V gene has CDR1 MNHEY and CDR2 SVGAGI. There are 16 residues in the CDR3. V lost 6 bases to trimming and J lost 0 bases; unmatched junction nucleotides: 11. The CDR3 region is CASRYLTAGGSYEQYF. The CDR3 coding sequence is TGTGCCAGCAGATACCTAACCGCAGGGGGCTCCTACGAGCAGTACTTC.

This sequence joins TRBV12-3 or TRBV12-4 and TRBJ2-7; D not certain. The ends were cut back, 2 bases at V and 5 bases at J, with 16 bases in the middle. This CDR3 comprises 15 residues. CDR3 sequence: CASSLQMTATDEQYF. CDR3 coding DNA: TGTGCCAGCAGTTTACAAATGACGGCGACCGACGAGCAGTACTTC.

This chain uses TRBV7-2 with TRBJ1-2; the match to TRBD1 covers 10 bases. With V trimmed by 5 bases and J by 7 bases, 7 bases remained unmatched. Germline V gene lookup returns CDR1 SGHTA and CDR2 FQGNSA. The CDR3 is made up of 14 amino acids. CDR3 protein: CASSRKGQGFGYTF. The CDR3, as DNA: TGTGCCAGCAGCAGGAAGGGACAGGGGTTTGGCTACACCTTC.

Regarding this clonotype: A much larger clone lies a single base off, so this may be a read error. The J gene is TRBJ2-7, the V gene TRBV20-1; D is undetermined. Near its end, the DNA agrees better with TRBJ2-5, so the J call may be wrong. The germline V gene has CDR1 DFQATT and CDR2 SNEGSKA (reference sequence). The length of the CDR3 is 16 residues. This chain's CDR3 is CSAIPSDDIAAETQYF. CDR3 nucleotides: TGCAGTGCTATTCCGTCCGACGACATCGCGGCAGAGACCCAGTACTTC.